The 27 T cell receptor beta chains reported below all come from one sample, sequenced in a study of control samples from healthy donors and cancer patients. Assay: immunoSEQ multiplex PCR; the TCRdb copy retains only in-frame clones and omits some. This table holds around 120,000 clones, about nine tenths found once. The sequencing sample was made of blood. Source of these receptors: a woman between 18 and 30 years old in good health.

The chain has TRBV19 and TRBJ2-3; D gene ambiguous. Germline CDR1 reads LNHDA; CDR2 reads SQIVND (reference sequence). V was pared by 1 base and J by 0 bases, with 11 bases between. The CDR3 has 16 amino acids. The CDR3 is CASSIGVAVSTDTQYF. The CDR3 nucleotides are TGTGCCAGTAGTATAGGGGTGGCAGTCAGCACAGATACGCAGTATTTT.

The chain links TRBV24-1 to TRBJ2-1, with D possibly TRBD2 on 5 matching bases. Germline-derived CDR1 and CDR2 are KGHDR and SFDVKD. CDR3 length: 13 amino acids. V dropped 0 bases and J dropped 10 bases, with 9 bases sitting between them. In nucleotides, the CDR3 is TGTGCCACCAGTGATTTGGGGTCGGGGGAGCAGTTCTTC. As protein: CATSDLGSGEQFF.

V and J are TRBV4-2 and TRBJ1-5; D gene unclear. The CDR3 has 16 amino acids. V was shortened by 1 base and J by 2 bases, with 12 bases between the two germline ends. Per the germline V gene, CDR1 is LGHNA and CDR2 is YNFKEQ. DNA of the CDR3: TGTGCCAGCAGCCAAGGTGCAGGACGTGGCAATCAGCCCCAGCATTTT. Translation gives CASSQGAGRGNQPQHF.

The J gene is TRBJ2-5, the V gene TRBV5-1; 9 bases map to TRBD1. Trimming took 2 bases from V and 4 from J; bases not matched to a gene: 6. The CDR3 runs to 15 residues. Germline V CDR1 and CDR2: SGHRS, YFSETQ. The CDR3 sequence is CASSLQGASAETQYF. In DNA form, the CDR3 reads TGCGCCAGCAGCTTACAGGGGGCGTCAGCAGAGACCCAGTACTTC.

The genes are TRBV19 and TRBJ2-2; 8 bases are a match to TRBD1. Germline values: CDR1 LNHDA, CDR2 SQIVND (reference sequence). This CDR3 region has 14 residues. Trimming took 10 bases from V and 1 from J; bases not matched to a gene: 5. The CDR3 nucleotides read TGTGCCACCACCGACAGGGGGAACACCGGGGAGCTGTTTTTT. Translating gives CATTDRGNTGELFF.

Only a few counts were recorded for this clone. The same CDR3 can be traced to other DNA sequences in this sample. The chain couples TRBV7-9 to TRBJ2-5; 8 nucleotides line up with TRBD1. Germline trimming cut 5 bases from V and 3 bases from J; bases unmatched to any gene: 5. From germline, CDR1 is SEHNR and CDR2 FQNEAQ (reference sequence). The CDR3 runs to 14 residues. The CDR3 here is CASSLSTGEETQYF. CDR3 bases: TGTGCCAGCAGCCTATCGACAGGGGAAGAGACCCAGTACTTC.

V and J are TRBV7-2 and TRBJ2-7, with D tentatively TRBD2 (6 bases). V lost 0 bases and J 0 bases, leaving 6 bases between the germline ends. The CDR3 has 14 residues. Germline CDR1 and CDR2: SGHTA and FQGNSA. CDR3 nucleotides: TGTGCCAGCAGCTTAGCGACTAGCTCCTACGAGCAGTACTTC. Translated: CASSLATSSYEQYF. Supplemented by reference TRBV7-2 and TRBJ2-7, the full variable domain reads GAGVSQSPSNKVTEKGKDVELRCDPISGHTALYWYRQSLGQGLEFLIYFQGNSAPDKSGLPSDRFSAERTGGSVSTLTIQRTQQEDSAVYLCASSLATSSYEQYFGPGTRLTVT.

The chain carries TRBV25-1 and TRBJ1-1; tentative D call: TRBD1 (5 bases). Germline V gives CDR1 MGHDK, CDR2 SYGVNS. Deletions cut 1 base from V and 0 bases from J, with 15 bases between. This CDR3 is built from 17 residues. The CDR3 nucleotides read TGTGCCAGCAGTGAATCATTCAGCCAGGGAGTGAACACTGAAGCTTTCTTT. It codes for CASSESFSQGVNTEAFF. The complete variable domain, with remaining parts taken from reference TRBV25-1 and TRBJ1-1, reads EADIYQTPRYLVIGTGKKITLECSQTMGHDKMYWYQQDPGMELHLIHYSYGVNSTEKGDLSSESTVSRIRTEHFPLTLESARPSHTSQYLCASSESFSQGVNTEAFFGQGTRLTVV.

This chain uses TRBV28 with TRBJ1-1; unclear D gene. There are 13 residues in the CDR3. CDR1 is MDHEN, CDR2 SYDVKM, per germline. With 2 bases removed from V and 1 base from J, the gap between germline ends came to 5 bases. The CDR3 is CASSLNWNTEAFF. For the CDR3, the DNA is TGTGCCAGCAGTTTAAACTGGAACACTGAAGCTTTCTTT. The full variable domain, with the rest looked up from reference TRBV28 and TRBJ1-1, is DVKVTQSSRYLVKRTGEKVFLECVQDMDHENMFWYRQDPGLGLRLIYFSYDVKMKEKGDIPEGYSVSREKKERFSLILESASTNQTSMYLCASSLNWNTEAFFGQGTRLTVV.

The chain employs TRBV28 and TRBJ2-1; TRBD2 aligns across 9 bases. Germline-derived CDR1 and CDR2 are MDHEN and SYDVKM. The CDR3 runs 14 residues. The trim removed 1 base at V and 7 bases at J, leaving 2 bases unmatched. CDR3 nucleotide sequence: TGTGCCAGCAGTTTATATCTAGCGGGAAATGAGCAGTTCTTC. Its translation is CASSLYLAGNEQFF.

J is TRBJ2-7 and V is TRBV7-2, with 7 bases identical to TRBD2. Germline V gene lookup returns CDR1 SGHTA and CDR2 FQGNSA. The V and J ends lost 4 bases and 3 bases, in that order; junction bases with no gene match: 9. This CDR3 is built from 15 residues. CDR3 protein: CASSSRGTTVYEQYF. In DNA, the CDR3 is TGTGCCAGCAGCTCCCGGGGGACTACCGTCTACGAGCAGTACTTC.

This chain connects TRBV11-3 to TRBJ2-3; weak D call: TRBD1 (7 bases). Germline V gives CDR1 SGHNT, CDR2 YENEEA. Trimming took off 3 bases at V and 5 bases at J, with 15 bases between the two ends. This CDR3 is 15 amino acids long. CDR3 bases: TGTGCCAGCAGCTTGGCGGGACAGACCGAAGATACGCAGTATTTT. This encodes CASSLAGQTEDTQYF.

V is TRBV2 and J is TRBJ1-6, with D uncertain. The CDR3 has 14 amino acids. Between the trimmed V and J ends, which lost 1 base and 6 bases, there was a span of 7 bases. From germline, CDR1 is SNHLY and CDR2 FYNNEI. The CDR3 reads CASSEGEGNSPLHF. Written as DNA, the CDR3 is TGTGCCAGCAGTGAAGGAGAGGGTAATTCACCCCTCCACTTT.

This clone was seen just once. The DNA of the CDR3 is TGTGCCAGCAGTGAAGCGGCGGGAGTTGGCACAGATACGCAGTATTTT. Amino acids: CASSEAAGVGTDTQYF. The chain carries TRBV6-1 and TRBJ2-3; TRBD2 agrees at 7 bases. Germline V lookup: CDR1 MNHNS, CDR2 SASEGT. With V trimmed by 0 bases and J by 1 base, 4 bases remained unmatched. The CDR3 is made up of 16 amino acids.

This clone was found once. This same CDR3 is encoded by further DNA sequences in the sample. The CDR3 loop is CATAGGANTGELFF. DNA of the CDR3: TGTGCCACCGCAGGGGGGGCGAACACCGGGGAGCTGTTTTTT. The chain has TRBV24-1 and TRBJ2-2, with D tentatively TRBD1 or TRBD2 (7 bases each). This CDR3 spans 14 amino acids. V gave up 9 bases and J gave up 0 bases, with 10 bases separating them. Germline V gene lookup returns CDR1 KGHDR and CDR2 SFDVKD.

The V and J genes are TRBV18 and TRBJ2-2; perhaps TRBD2 as D (6 bases). The CDR3 has 17 amino acids. Germline CDR1 is KGHSH and CDR2 is LQKENI. The V end was cut by 4 bases, the J end by 0 bases, with 15 bases between. The CDR3 is CASSLTSGTSNTGELFF. DNA for the CDR3: TGTGCCAGCTCACTGACATCGGGGACTTCGAACACCGGGGAGCTGTTTTTT. Filled out from reference TRBV18 and TRBJ2-2, the complete variable domain reads NAGVMQNPRHLVRRRGQEARLRCSPMKGHSHVYWYRQLPEEGLKFMVYLQKENIIDESGMPKERFSAEFPKEGPSILRIQQVVRGDSAAYFCASSLTSGTSNTGELFFGEGSRLTVL.

The V gene is TRBV24-1, the J gene TRBJ2-2; 8 bases align to TRBD1. The CDR3 runs 18 residues. The V gene's germline CDR1 is KGHDR and CDR2 SFDVKD. With 7 bases clipped from V and 1 base from J, the junction kept 13 bases outside the gene matches. The CDR3, as DNA: TGTGCCACCAGCGAACCAAGACTCGGACAGGGGAACACCGGGGAGCTGTTTTTT. Translating it yields CATSEPRLGQGNTGELFF.

A remark on this clone: No conserved phenylalanine or tryptophan ends this CDR3, so it is likely a read error. The DNA is left out, because the CDR3 cannot be placed on it with certainty; the CDR3 is given as TCRdb lists it. V and J are TRBV27 and TRBJ2-7; TRBD1 reflects the table's D call only, with no check against the DNA. With termini counted, the CDR3 has 12 amino acids. Germline V gives CDR1 MNHEY, CDR2 SMNVEV (reference sequence). CDR3 sequence reads: CASSWVGTGGRL.

This clone was detected once. V usage is TRBV7-8 and J usage is TRBJ2-1; 15 bases line up with TRBD2. Looked up from germline, CDR1 is SGHVS and CDR2 is FQNEAQ. The CDR3 extends over 18 amino acids. Losses at the gene ends were 5 bases for V and 9 bases for J; bases not matched to a gene: 14. The CDR3, as DNA: TGTGCCAGCAGCCCAAAACCCGGGACTAGCGGGGGGATCGGTGAGCAGTTCTTC. Translation gives CASSPKPGTSGGIGEQFF.

The rearrangement uses TRBV20-1 and TRBJ2-3; D not certain. V dropped 8 bases and J dropped 2 bases, with 8 bases sitting between them. The CDR3 consists of 11 residues. Germline loops: CDR1 DFQATT, CDR2 SNEGSKA (reference sequence). Written as DNA, the CDR3 is TGCAGTTGGCAGGACACAGATACGCAGTATTTT. Translating it yields CSWQDTDTQYF.

The rearrangement joins TRBV4-3 to TRBJ1-2; D unresolved. V dropped 1 base and J dropped 2 bases, with 5 bases sitting between them. The germline gives CDR1 LGHNA, CDR2 YSLEER. The CDR3 extends over 13 amino acids. This CDR3 reads CASSQGWNYGYTF. The DNA of the CDR3 is TGCGCCAGCAGCCAAGGTTGGAACTATGGCTACACCTTC.

The CDR3 bases are TGTGCCAGCAGTTACCAGACAGGTACCTACGAGCAGTACTTC. It translates to CASSYQTGTYEQYF. This sequence joins TRBV6-5 and TRBJ2-7, with TRBD1 as a possible D gene (6 bases). V lost 2 bases and J lost 2, with 10 bases in between. Germline CDR1 reads MNHEY; CDR2 reads SVGAGI. The CDR3 consists of 14 residues.

The genes are TRBV29-1 and TRBJ2-5; no reliable D call. V lost 4 bases and J lost 5, with 8 bases in between. Germline V gives CDR1 SQVTM, CDR2 ANQGSEA. The CDR3 is 11 amino acids. Written as DNA, the CDR3 is TGCAGCGTTGCGCCCGGGGAGACCCAGTACTTC. Its protein is CSVAPGETQYF.

This clone was observed a single time. The chain joins TRBV28 to TRBJ1-3; maybe TRBD1 (6 bases). The CDR3 covers 13 residues. Trimming took 8 bases from V and 4 from J, leaving 12 bases between them. Per the germline V gene, CDR1 is MDHEN and CDR2 is SYDVKM. CDR3 protein: CASHYRVGNTIYF. The CDR3 bases are TGTGCCAGCCACTACAGGGTCGGAAACACCATATATTTT.

V gene TRBV11-3 combines with J gene TRBJ2-2; 8 positions agree with TRBD1. Per germline, CDR1 SGHNT and CDR2 YENEEA. This CDR3 spans 14 amino acids. V lost 8 bases and J lost 2; bases outside the gene matches: 4. The CDR3 sequence: CASRGQGNTGELFF. The CDR3 DNA reads as TGTGCCAGCCGTGGACAGGGAAACACCGGGGAGCTGTTTTTT. Drawing the rest from reference TRBV11-3 and TRBJ2-2, the complete variable domain is EAGVVQSPRYKIIEKKQPVAFWCNPISGHNTLYWYLQNLGQGPELLIRYENEEAVDDSQLPKDRFSAERLKGVDSTLKIQPAELGDSAVYLCASRGQGNTGELFFGEGSRLTVL.

The chain combines TRBV6-6 with TRBJ2-1, with 7 bases identical to TRBD2. The germline V gene encodes CDR1 MNHNY and CDR2 SVGAGI (reference sequence). Trimming removed 5 bases from V and 10 bases from J; junction bases left unmatched: 5. The CDR3 totals 12 residues. The CDR3 region has the DNA TGTGCCAGCAGTACTAAGCGGGACGAGCAGTTCTTC. This codes for CASSTKRDEQFF.

The chain is built from TRBV7-9 and TRBJ2-7; 10 nucleotides match TRBD1. Germline CDR1 and CDR2: SEHNR and FQNEAQ (reference sequence). J gave up 3 bases and V 3 bases, and 14 bases lay outside the gene matches. The CDR3 is 18 amino acids. CDR3 DNA: TGTGCCAGCAGCTTCCCTCCTAGATGGGACAGGGGACTCTACGAGCAGTACTTC. As protein: CASSFPPRWDRGLYEQYF.